These T cell receptor beta chains were read from a single sample in a study of cytomegalovirus exposure and HLA in healthy donors. Profiling relied on immunoSEQ multiplex PCR, and the TCRdb table lists in-frame clones only, not all of them. The sample carries about 130,000 clones, 17% recorded once. Source material: PBMCs. The receptors come from a female donor in good health and CMV-seropositive. CDR3s include the opening cysteine and the closing phenylalanine or tryptophan. Fields, in order: J gene, clone size, V gene, D gene, CDR3 length, CDR3 protein, CDR3 DNA. A D gene is named only where the DNA matches it firmly. The size entry is marked missing in some rows and otherwise reads once, few, many or a size class.

>TRBJ1-2|.|TRBV27|.|14
CASSLSQTGYGYTF
TGTGCCAGCAGTTTATCGCAGACAGGATATGGCTACACCTTC
>TRBJ2-3|few|TRBV11-1|.|15
CASSIDWTLTDTQYF
TGTGCCAGCAGCATTGACTGGACTCTCACAGATACGCAGTATTTT
>TRBJ1-1|few|TRBV29-1|.|11
CSVSPRTEAFF
TGCAGCGTTTCCCCCCGCACTGAAGCTTTCTTT
>TRBJ1-2|few|TRBV30|TRBD1|14
CAWSPLTGGYIYTF
TGTGCCTGGAGTCCCCTCACAGGGGGTTACATCTACACCTTC
>TRBJ2-7|.|TRBV4-2|.|16
CASSQDTGPGVYEQYF
TGTGCCAGCAGCCAGGACACAGGGCCCGGGGTCTACGAGCAGTACTTC
>TRBJ1-1|few|TRBV15|.|12
CATSRDNGYAFF
TGTGCCACCAGCAGAGATAACGGGTACGCTTTCTTT
>TRBJ2-1|few|TRBV18|TRBD1|15
CASSKDRVGYNEQFF
TGTGCCAGCTCAAAGGACAGGGTGGGCTACAATGAGCAGTTCTTC
>TRBJ2-3|.|TRBV7-2|.|15
CASSSNRPGTDTQYF
TGTGCCAGCAGCTCAAACCGCCCAGGCACAGATACGCAGTATTTT
>TRBJ1-3|.|TRBV7-9|.|16
CASSPQGINSGNTIYF
TGTGCCAGCAGTCCCCAGGGGATCAACTCTGGAAACACCATATATTTT
>TRBJ1-1|.|TRBV7-2|.|15
CASSTTQGRGTEAFF
TGTGCCAGCAGCACGACACAGGGCCGGGGCACTGAAGCTTTCTTT
>TRBJ2-1|.|TRBV5-1|TRBD2|16
CASSSSGLAGVDEQFF
TGCGCCAGCAGCTCATCGGGACTAGCGGGAGTGGATGAGCAGTTCTTC
>TRBJ1-5|.|TRBV5-1|.|11
CASSLLQPQHF
TGCGCCAGCAGCTTGCTACAGCCCCAGCATTTT
>TRBJ2-3|.|TRBV5-1|TRBD2|16
CASSPGTSGRLDTQYF
TGCGCCAGCAGCCCGGGGACTAGCGGGAGATTAGATACGCAGTATTTT
>TRBJ2-2|few|TRBV5-4|TRBD1|17
CASYSSGTGKLSRELFF
TGTGCCAGCTATAGCTCCGGGACAGGGAAGTTGAGTAGGGAGCTGTTTTTT
>TRBJ1-2|few|TRBV30|.|14
CAWSPLGGSYGYTF
TGTGCCTGGAGTCCCCTTGGGGGCAGCTATGGCTACACCTTC
>TRBJ2-4|.|TRBV19|.|15
CASSSGGLAKNIQYF
TGTGCCAGTAGTTCTGGGGGCCTAGCCAAAAACATTCAGTACTTC
>TRBJ2-6|.|TRBV29-1|TRBD1|17
CSVEISQGAPGANVLTF
TGCAGCGTTGAAATTAGCCAGGGGGCACCTGGGGCCAACGTCCTGACTTTC
>TRBJ2-1|.|TRBV4-3|TRBD2|18
CASSQDYVGTSSYNEQFF
TGCGCCAGCAGCCAAGATTATGTTGGGACTAGTTCCTACAATGAGCAGTTCTTC
>TRBJ2-7|once|TRBV11-2|.|13
CASRVATSYEQYF
TGTGCCAGCAGGGTAGCGACTTCCTACGAGCAGTACTTC
>TRBJ2-1|.|TRBV4-2|TRBD2|16
CASSQEGLAGDNEQFF
TGTGCCAGCAGCCAAGAAGGACTAGCGGGAGACAATGAGCAGTTCTTC
>TRBJ2-2|.|TRBV9|TRBD2|15
CASSVAGLGTGELFF
TGTGCCAGCAGCGTAGCAGGACTAGGAACCGGGGAGCTGTTTTTT
>TRBJ2-3|few|TRBV2|.|14
CASRRVGPTDTQYF
TGTGCCAGCAGGAGGGTCGGGCCCACAGATACGCAGTATTTT
>TRBJ2-3|few|TRBV5-1|TRBD2|18
CASSLSRLAGGVTDTQYF
TGCGCCAGCAGCTTGTCGAGACTAGCGGGGGGAGTCACAGATACGCAGTATTTT
>TRBJ1-5|few|TRBV27|.|14
CASSLVFSNQPQHF
TGTGCCAGCAGCCTTGTTTTCAGCAATCAGCCCCAGCATTTT
>TRBJ2-7|.|TRBV19|TRBD1|14
CASTAGTGDYEQYF
TGTGCCAGTACCGCCGGGACAGGCGACTACGAGCAGTACTTC
>TRBJ1-1|few|TRBV5-1|.|15
CASSFGFFANTEAFF
TGCGCCAGCAGCTTTGGCTTTTTTGCGAACACTGAAGCTTTCTTT